Each of the 5 T cell receptor beta chains below was sequenced from the same sample in a study of blood T cell repertoires in COVID-19. Using immunoSEQ multiplex PCR, the repertoire was profiled, and TCRdb retains in-frame clones only, with some absent. The sample includes roughly 200,000 clones, approximately 80% of them seen just once. The sequenced sample was peripheral blood. These receptors came from a woman older than 75 with COVID-19, enrolled during active disease.

The V call is TRBV6-5, the J call TRBJ2-7, with D uncertain. Trimming pared 6 bases from V and 0 bases from J, leaving 12 bases between. The CDR3 sequence is 14 residues long. Germline CDR1 MNHEY, CDR2 SVGAGI. Written as DNA, the CDR3 is TGTGCCAGCAGGGAGTTGGTTGGCTCCTACGAGCAGTACTTC. Protein: CASRELVGSYEQYF.

The rearrangement uses TRBV2 and TRBJ2-7; D is unresolved. V was trimmed by 4 bases and J by 3 bases, leaving 7 bases between them. In germline, CDR1 is SNHLY, CDR2 FYNNEI. This CDR3 is 12 amino acids long. This CDR3 reads CASSAGGYEQYF. The CDR3 coding sequence is TGTGCCAGCAGTGCAGGTGGCTACGAGCAGTACTTC.

The chain carries TRBV7-9 and TRBJ2-5, with 8 positions matching TRBD1. CDR1 and CDR2 (germline): SEHNR, FQNEAQ (reference sequence). Trimming cost V 3 bases and J 4 bases; bases outside gene matches: 13. The CDR3 is 17 amino acids. CDR3 DNA sequence: TGTGCCAGCAGCTTGGGACCCAACAGGGGGTCAGGAGAGACCCAGTACTTC. This translates into CASSLGPNRGSGETQYF.

The chain has TRBV5-1 and TRBJ1-1; 9 bases line up with TRBD1. J gave up 0 bases and V 6 bases, and 6 bases lay outside the gene matches. This CDR3 spans 15 amino acids. Looked up from germline, CDR1 is SGHRS and CDR2 is YFSETQ. DNA of the CDR3: TGCGCCAGCACCCCCGGGACAGGGATGAACACTGAAGCTTTCTTT. As protein: CASTPGTGMNTEAFF.

V gene TRBV28 combines with J gene TRBJ2-5; the match to TRBD2 covers 9 bases. This CDR3 contains 15 residues. With V trimmed by 2 bases and J by 5 bases, 6 bases remained unmatched. CDR1 is MDHEN and CDR2 is SYDVKM in the germline V gene. CDR3 protein: CASSLPRGGAETQYF. CDR3 nucleotides: TGTGCCAGCAGTTTACCTCGCGGGGGGGCGGAGACCCAGTACTTC.